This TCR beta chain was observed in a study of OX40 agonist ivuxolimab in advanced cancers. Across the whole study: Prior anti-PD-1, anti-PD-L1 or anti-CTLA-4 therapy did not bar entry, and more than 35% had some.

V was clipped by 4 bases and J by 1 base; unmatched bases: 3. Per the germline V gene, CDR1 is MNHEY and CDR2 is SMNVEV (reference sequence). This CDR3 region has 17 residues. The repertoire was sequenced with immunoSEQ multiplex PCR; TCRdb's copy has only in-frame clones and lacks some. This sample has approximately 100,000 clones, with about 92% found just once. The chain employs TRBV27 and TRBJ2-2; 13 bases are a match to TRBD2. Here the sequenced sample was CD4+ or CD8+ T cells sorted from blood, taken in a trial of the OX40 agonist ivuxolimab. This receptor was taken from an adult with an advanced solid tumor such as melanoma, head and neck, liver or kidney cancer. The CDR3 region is CASSSTSGRLNTGELFF. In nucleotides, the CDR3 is TGTGCCAGCAGTTCGACTAGCGGGAGGCTGAACACCGGGGAGCTGTTTTTT.